The rows below give T cell receptor beta chains drawn from one sample of a study of a mutant IDH1 vaccine in newly diagnosed glioma. These receptors are not linked to any known antigen. Some clones are missing from TCRdb's copy, which holds only in-frame ones; the method was immunoSEQ multiplex PCR. In the table there are tens of thousands of clones, approximately 84% of which are singletons. Source: PBMCs, taken from a glioma patient whose treatment included an IDH1 peptide vaccine. These receptors originate from a woman aged 45-65 years with glioma. Each CDR3 is given with its conserved first and last residue. D genes are given only for firm matches. Clone sizes are given selectively: once, few, many, or a class where the clone is expanded.

D: NA; size: once; length: 18; J: TRBJ1-3; V: TRBV11-2; CDR3: CASSYYSGRESRGNTIYF; DNA: TGTGCCAGCAGCTATTATTCCGGCAGGGAGTCGCGGGGAAACACCATATATTTT
D: NA; size: NA; length: 13; J: TRBJ2-1; V: TRBV4-1; CDR3: CASSPAPGNEQFF; DNA: TGCGCCAGCAGCCCCGCCCCAGGCAATGAGCAGTTCTTC
D: NA; size: NA; length: 11; J: TRBJ1-2; V: TRBV7-3; CDR3: CASSLDGTPTF; DNA: TGTGCCAGCAGCCTGGACGGGACTCCGACCTTC
D: NA; size: NA; length: 13; J: TRBJ2-1; V: TRBV7-2; CDR3: CASSLTNYNEQFF; DNA: TGTGCCAGCAGCTTAACCAACTACAATGAGCAGTTCTTC
D: NA; size: NA; length: 11; J: TRBJ2-1; V: TRBV5-8; CDR3: CASSLAHEQFF; DNA: TGTGCCAGCAGCTTGGCCCATGAGCAGTTCTTC
D: TRBD1; size: once; length: 16; J: TRBJ2-1; V: TRBV29-1; CDR3: CSVEGQGDFSYNEQFF; DNA: TGCAGCGTTGAAGGACAGGGGGACTTCTCCTACAATGAGCAGTTCTTC
D: NA; size: NA; length: 17; J: TRBJ1-1; V: TRBV7-2; CDR3: CASSLFPRAGSNTEAFF; DNA: TGTGCCAGCAGCTTGTTCCCGCGAGCGGGGTCGAACACTGAAGCTTTCTTT
D: NA; size: NA; length: 15; J: TRBJ1-2; V: TRBV25-1; CDR3: CASSEYTARGYGYTF; DNA: TGTGCCAGCAGTGAATATACGGCCCGCGGCTATGGCTACACCTTC
D: NA; size: NA; length: 14; J: TRBJ2-1; V: TRBV19; CDR3: CASSIGQTYNEQFF; DNA: TGTGCCAGTAGTATAGGGCAGACCTACAATGAGCAGTTCTTC
D: TRBD2; size: once; length: 13; J: TRBJ2-7; V: TRBV29-1; CDR3: CSVGPGRGDEQYF; DNA: TGCAGCGTTGGTCCTGGGCGGGGGGACGAGCAGTACTTC
D: TRBD1; size: NA; length: 21; J: TRBJ1-1; V: TRBV27; CDR3: CASSQPGDRGRVGGMNTEAFF; DNA: TGTGCCAGCAGTCAACCCGGGGACAGGGGGCGGGTTGGGGGAATGAACACTGAAGCTTTCTTT
D: NA; size: NA; length: 11; J: TRBJ2-5; V: TRBV29-1; CDR3: CSGAFQETQYF; DNA: TGCAGCGGGGCGTTCCAAGAGACCCAGTACTTC
D: TRBD1; size: NA; length: 16; J: TRBJ2-3; V: TRBV5-1; CDR3: CASSLALTGGTDTQYF; DNA: TGCGCCAGCAGCTTGGCCCTGACAGGGGGCACAGATACGCAGTATTTT
D: NA; size: NA; length: 13; J: TRBJ1-2; V: TRBV18; CDR3: CASSQGQNYGYTF; DNA: TGTGCCAGCTCCCAAGGACAGAACTATGGCTACACCTTC
D: NA; size: NA; length: 13; J: TRBJ2-7; V: TRBV4-2; CDR3: CASSQGVSYEQYF; DNA: TGTGCCAGCAGCCAGGGGGTGTCCTACGAGCAGTACTTC
D: TRBD2; size: NA; length: 17; J: TRBJ2-2; V: TRBV9; CDR3: CASSDNLAGVSTGELFF; DNA: TGTGCCAGCAGCGACAATCTAGCGGGGGTGAGCACCGGGGAGCTGTTTTTT
D: NA; size: NA; length: 13; J: TRBJ2-5; V: TRBV18; CDR3: CASSPRGLETQYF; DNA: TGTGCCAGCTCACCCCGGGGTTTGGAGACCCAGTACTTC
D: NA; size: NA; length: 14; J: TRBJ1-3; V: TRBV6-5; CDR3: CASSYRGPGDTIYF; DNA: TGTGCCAGCAGTTACCGAGGTCCGGGGGACACCATATATTTT
D: NA; size: NA; length: 17; J: TRBJ2-3; V: TRBV5-6; CDR3: CASSPADGESSTDTQYF; DNA: TGTGCCAGCAGCCCCGCGGACGGGGAGAGTAGCACAGATACGCAGTATTTT
D: TRBD1; size: NA; length: 12; J: TRBJ2-7; V: TRBV25-1; CDR3: CASSHRGYEQYF; DNA: TGTGCCAGCAGTCACAGGGGCTACGAGCAGTACTTC
D: NA; size: NA; length: 13; J: TRBJ2-5; V: TRBV10-3; CDR3: CAIRGATQETQYF; DNA: TGTGCCATCCGGGGCGCAACCCAAGAGACCCAGTACTTC
D: TRBD2; size: NA; length: 14; J: TRBJ2-3; V: TRBV9; CDR3: CASSGGGGTDTQYF; DNA: TGTGCCAGCAGCGGGGGAGGGGGCACAGATACGCAGTATTTT
D: NA; size: NA; length: 13; J: TRBJ2-6; V: TRBV10-3; CDR3: CAIDSSGANVLTF; DNA: TGTGCCATCGACAGCTCTGGGGCCAACGTCCTGACTTTC
D: NA; size: NA; length: 11; J: TRBJ1-2; V: TRBV7-2; CDR3: CASSLVGAHTF; DNA: TGTGCCAGCAGCTTAGTTGGGGCGCACACCTTC
D: NA; size: NA; length: 16; J: TRBJ1-6; V: TRBV2; CDR3: CASSQSALRAVGALHF; DNA: TGTGCCAGCAGCCAATCTGCACTCCGGGCCGTTGGGGCCCTCCACTTT
D: NA; size: NA; length: 14; J: TRBJ2-5; V: TRBV5-1; CDR3: CASSLGAAQETQYF; DNA: TGCGCCAGCAGCTTGGGGGCTGCACAAGAGACCCAGTACTTC
D: NA; size: once; length: 13; J: TRBJ1-2; V: TRBV5-1; CDR3: CASSGGTWSGYTF; DNA: TGCGCCAGCAGCGGCGGGACATGGAGTGGCTACACCTTC
D: NA; size: NA; length: 11; J: TRBJ1-1; V: TRBV6-5; CDR3: CASSSTRAAFF; DNA: TGTGCCAGCAGTAGCACTCGGGCGGCTTTCTTT
D: NA; size: NA; length: 14; J: TRBJ1-2; V: TRBV28; CDR3: CASSFPESNYGYTF; DNA: TGTGCCAGCAGTTTTCCAGAGAGTAACTATGGCTACACCTTC
D: NA; size: NA; length: 15; J: TRBJ2-1; V: TRBV7-2; CDR3: CASSLDLASRNEQFF; DNA: TGTGCCAGCAGCTTAGATCTGGCTAGCAGGAATGAGCAGTTCTTC
D: NA; size: NA; length: 13; J: TRBJ2-3; V: TRBV7-7; CDR3: CASSPQRADTQYF; DNA: TGTGCTAGCAGCCCCCAAAGGGCAGATACGCAGTATTTT
D: TRBD2; size: NA; length: 15; J: TRBJ2-5; V: TRBV27; CDR3: CASSFAGLAEETQYF; DNA: TGTGCCAGCAGTTTTGCGGGACTAGCGGAAGAGACCCAGTACTTC
D: TRBD1; size: once; length: 13; J: TRBJ1-2; V: TRBV5-1; CDR3: CASSSTGDYGYTF; DNA: TGCGCCAGCAGCTCGACAGGGGACTATGGCTACACCTTC
D: NA; size: NA; length: 15; J: TRBJ2-2; V: TRBV5-1; CDR3: CASSLAAGNTGELFF; DNA: TGCGCCAGCAGCTTGGCCGCAGGGAACACCGGGGAGCTGTTTTTT
D: TRBD2; size: once; length: 16; J: TRBJ2-3; V: TRBV27; CDR3: CASSLFLAGGPDTQYF; DNA: TGTGCCAGCAGCCTCTTTCTAGCGGGGGGGCCAGATACGCAGTATTTT
D: NA; size: NA; length: 13; J: TRBJ1-2; V: TRBV7-3; CDR3: CASSSRQGGGYTF; DNA: TGTGCCAGCAGCTCCCGACAAGGTGGTGGCTACACCTTC
D: NA; size: NA; length: 15; J: TRBJ1-3; V: TRBV19; CDR3: CASKERELAGNTIYF; DNA: TGTGCCAGTAAGGAGAGGGAGTTGGCGGGAAACACCATATATTTT
D: NA; size: NA; length: 15; J: TRBJ1-4; V: TRBV7-9; CDR3: CASSLFGGEDEKLFF; DNA: TGTGCCAGCAGCTTATTCGGAGGGGAGGATGAAAAACTGTTTTTT
D: TRBD1; size: NA; length: 16; J: TRBJ2-2; V: TRBV7-9; CDR3: CASSWGTGEYTGELFF; DNA: TGTGCCAGCAGCTGGGGGACAGGGGAGTACACCGGGGAGCTGTTTTTT
D: TRBD1; size: NA; length: 14; J: TRBJ2-7; V: TRBV5-1; CDR3: CASSPSDRGDEQYF; DNA: TGCGCCAGCAGCCCGTCGGACAGGGGAGACGAGCAGTACTTC
D: NA; size: NA; length: 13; J: TRBJ1-3; V: TRBV6-1; CDR3: CASRSTYGNTIYF; DNA: TGTGCCAGCAGGTCGACATATGGAAACACCATATATTTT
D: NA; size: NA; length: 12; J: TRBJ2-1; V: TRBV7-2; CDR3: CASGGGRNEQFF; DNA: TGTGCCAGCGGCGGGGGCAGGAATGAGCAGTTCTTC
D: NA; size: NA; length: 14; J: TRBJ1-1; V: TRBV27; CDR3: CASSLGRGSTEAFF; DNA: TGTGCCAGCAGTTTAGGTCGGGGGAGCACTGAAGCTTTCTTT
D: NA; size: NA; length: 14; J: TRBJ2-5; V: TRBV5-1; CDR3: CASSPGGWVETQYF; DNA: TGCGCCAGCAGCCCCGGGGGCTGGGTGGAGACCCAGTACTTC
D: NA; size: NA; length: 15; J: TRBJ1-5; V: TRBV6-1; CDR3: CASSVLGSSNQPQHF; DNA: TGTGCCAGCAGTGTATTGGGCTCTAGCAATCAGCCCCAGCATTTT
D: NA; size: NA; length: 12; J: TRBJ1-2; V: TRBV28; CDR3: CASSSLSGGYTF; DNA: TGTGCCAGCAGTTCCCTCTCGGGGGGCTACACCTTC
D: NA; size: few; length: 12; J: TRBJ1-6; V: TRBV2; CDR3: CASSEQSPPLHF; DNA: TGTGCCAGCAGTGAACAGTCGCCGCCCCTCCACTTT
D: NA; size: NA; length: 15; J: TRBJ1-1; V: TRBV7-9; CDR3: CASRRLPGAATEAFF; DNA: TGTGCCAGCAGGCGTCTGCCCGGGGCGGCCACTGAAGCTTTCTTT
D: TRBD1; size: once; length: 17; J: TRBJ1-4; V: TRBV7-9; CDR3: CASSLGQGDATNEKLFF; DNA: TGTGCCAGCAGCTTAGGACAGGGGGATGCAACTAATGAAAAACTGTTTTTT
D: NA; size: once; length: 15; J: TRBJ1-5; V: TRBV5-8; CDR3: CASSLQVNSNQPQHF; DNA: TGTGCCAGCAGCTTGCAAGTTAATAGCAATCAGCCCCAGCATTTT
D: TRBD1; size: NA; length: 17; J: TRBJ2-6; V: TRBV27; CDR3: CASGTGTGLPGANVLTF; DNA: TGTGCCAGCGGAACGGGGACAGGGCTGCCTGGGGCCAACGTCCTGACTTTC
D: NA; size: NA; length: 17; J: TRBJ1-6; V: TRBV19; CDR3: CASSIAGASSYNSPLHF; DNA: TGTGCCAGTAGTATAGCAGGGGCAAGCTCCTATAATTCACCCCTCCACTTT
D: NA; size: NA; length: 12; J: TRBJ1-6; V: TRBV5-4; CDR3: CASSFYNSPLHF; DNA: TGTGCCAGCAGCTTTTATAATTCACCCCTCCACTTT
D: TRBD1; size: NA; length: 15; J: TRBJ2-7; V: TRBV15; CDR3: CATSRFSGQGGEQYF; DNA: TGTGCCACCAGCAGGTTCAGTGGACAGGGCGGCGAGCAGTACTTC
D: TRBD1; size: NA; length: 15; J: TRBJ2-2; V: TRBV18; CDR3: CASSPINQGAGELFF; DNA: TGTGCCAGCTCACCTATAAACCAGGGGGCCGGGGAGCTGTTTTTT
D: NA; size: NA; length: 15; J: TRBJ2-3; V: TRBV19; CDR3: CASSRTGYSTDTQYF; DNA: TGTGCCAGTAGCCGTACAGGTTATAGCACAGATACGCAGTATTTT
D: TRBD1; size: NA; length: 16; J: TRBJ1-4; V: TRBV27; CDR3: CASSPFTGGVWEKLFF; DNA: TGTGCCAGCAGCCCTTTTACAGGGGGGGTATGGGAAAAACTGTTTTTT
D: NA; size: NA; length: 13; J: TRBJ2-2; V: TRBV5-1; CDR3: CASSLADTGELFF; DNA: TGCGCCAGCAGCTTGGCCGACACCGGGGAGCTGTTTTTT
D: TRBD1; size: NA; length: 14; J: TRBJ1-6; V: TRBV6-5; CDR3: CASSRGQANSPLHF; DNA: TGTGCCAGCAGCCGGGGACAGGCTAATTCACCCCTCCACTTT
D: NA; size: NA; length: 14; J: TRBJ1-3; V: TRBV6-5; CDR3: CASRRTDSGNTIYF; DNA: TGTGCCAGCAGGCGGACAGACTCTGGAAACACCATATATTTT